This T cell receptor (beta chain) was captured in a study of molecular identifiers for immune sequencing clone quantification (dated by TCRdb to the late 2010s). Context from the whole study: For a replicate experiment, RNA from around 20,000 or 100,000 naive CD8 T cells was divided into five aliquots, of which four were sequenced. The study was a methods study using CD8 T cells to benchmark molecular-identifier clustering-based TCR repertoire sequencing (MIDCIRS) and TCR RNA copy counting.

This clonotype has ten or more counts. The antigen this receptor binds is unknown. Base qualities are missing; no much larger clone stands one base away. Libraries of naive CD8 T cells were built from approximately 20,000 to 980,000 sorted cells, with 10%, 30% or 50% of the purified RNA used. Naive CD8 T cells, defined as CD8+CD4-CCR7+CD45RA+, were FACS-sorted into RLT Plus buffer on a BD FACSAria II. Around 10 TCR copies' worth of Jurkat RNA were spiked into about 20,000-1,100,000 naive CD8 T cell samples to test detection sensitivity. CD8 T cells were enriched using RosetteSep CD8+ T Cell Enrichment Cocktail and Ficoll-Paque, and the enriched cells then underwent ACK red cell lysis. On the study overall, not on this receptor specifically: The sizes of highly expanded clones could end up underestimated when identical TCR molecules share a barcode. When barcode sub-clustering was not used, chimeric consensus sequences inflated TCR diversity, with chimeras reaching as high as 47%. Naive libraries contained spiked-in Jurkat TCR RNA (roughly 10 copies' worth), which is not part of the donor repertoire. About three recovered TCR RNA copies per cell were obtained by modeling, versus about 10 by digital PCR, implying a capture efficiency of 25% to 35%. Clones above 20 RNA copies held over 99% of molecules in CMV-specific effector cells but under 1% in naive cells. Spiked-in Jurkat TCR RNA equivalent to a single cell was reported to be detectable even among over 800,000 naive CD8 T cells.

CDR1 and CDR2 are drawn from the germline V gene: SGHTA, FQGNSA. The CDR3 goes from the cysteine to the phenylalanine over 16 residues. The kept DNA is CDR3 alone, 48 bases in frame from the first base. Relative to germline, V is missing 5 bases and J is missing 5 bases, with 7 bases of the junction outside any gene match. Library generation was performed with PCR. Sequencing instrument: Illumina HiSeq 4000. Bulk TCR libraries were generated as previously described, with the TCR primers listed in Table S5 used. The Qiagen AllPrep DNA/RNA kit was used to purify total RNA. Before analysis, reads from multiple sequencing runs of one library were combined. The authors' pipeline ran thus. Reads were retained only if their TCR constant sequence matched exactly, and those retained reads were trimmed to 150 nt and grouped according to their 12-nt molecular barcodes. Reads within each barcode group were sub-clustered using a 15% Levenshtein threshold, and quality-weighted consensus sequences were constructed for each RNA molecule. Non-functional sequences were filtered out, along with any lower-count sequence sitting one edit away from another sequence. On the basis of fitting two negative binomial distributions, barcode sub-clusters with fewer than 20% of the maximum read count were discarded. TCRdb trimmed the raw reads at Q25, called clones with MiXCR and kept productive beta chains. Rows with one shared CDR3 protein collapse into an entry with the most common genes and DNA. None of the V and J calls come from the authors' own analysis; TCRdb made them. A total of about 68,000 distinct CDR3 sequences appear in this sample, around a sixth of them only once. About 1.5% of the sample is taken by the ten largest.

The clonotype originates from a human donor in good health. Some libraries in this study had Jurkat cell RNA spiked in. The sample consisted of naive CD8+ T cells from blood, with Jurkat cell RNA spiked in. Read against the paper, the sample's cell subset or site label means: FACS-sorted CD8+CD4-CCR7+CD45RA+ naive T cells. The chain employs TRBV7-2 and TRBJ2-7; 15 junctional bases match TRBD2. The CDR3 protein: CASSREGLAGGHEQYF. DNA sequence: TGTGCCAGCAGCCGAGAGGGACTAGCGGGAGGCCACGAGCAGTACTTC.